This T cell receptor (beta chain) was retrieved from a study of T cells in Graves' hyperthyroidism and ophthalmopathy. Study-level findings and limits: In blood, most of the thyroid clonotypes expanded above 0.001 were also present. Ophthalmopathy, which appeared later, was predicted by the model a median approximately 6 months before onset.

Calling Graves' hyperthyroidism stable meant ophthalmopathy did not progress within 18 months. Subjects aged 18 to 65 presented with newly diagnosed hyperthyroidism of less than 2 months' duration. This clonotype was seen a single time. Its matching antigen is unknown. RNA transcripts served as the template for amplifying TCR beta CDR3 regions. TCR CDR3 underwent first-round RT-PCR with the HTBI primer set. MiXCR, applied by TCRdb to the multiplex PCR reads, yields one record per CDR3 protein. The profile shows approximately 590,000 distinct CDR3 sequences, roughly 14% of them singletons. Germline assignment: CDR1 MNHNS and CDR2 SASEGT. V was cut by 10 bases and J by 3 bases, with 16 bases left in between. This CDR3 has 14 amino acids.

The TCR sequence derives from a woman between 25 and 40 years old with Graves' hyperthyroidism. The V and J genes are TRBV6-1 and TRBJ1-5; D remains ambiguous. Sample: blood. CDR3 nucleotide sequence: TGTGCCACCGGAGTGGCCAGTTTCAATCAGCCCCAGCATTTT. This translates into CATGVASFNQPQHF.